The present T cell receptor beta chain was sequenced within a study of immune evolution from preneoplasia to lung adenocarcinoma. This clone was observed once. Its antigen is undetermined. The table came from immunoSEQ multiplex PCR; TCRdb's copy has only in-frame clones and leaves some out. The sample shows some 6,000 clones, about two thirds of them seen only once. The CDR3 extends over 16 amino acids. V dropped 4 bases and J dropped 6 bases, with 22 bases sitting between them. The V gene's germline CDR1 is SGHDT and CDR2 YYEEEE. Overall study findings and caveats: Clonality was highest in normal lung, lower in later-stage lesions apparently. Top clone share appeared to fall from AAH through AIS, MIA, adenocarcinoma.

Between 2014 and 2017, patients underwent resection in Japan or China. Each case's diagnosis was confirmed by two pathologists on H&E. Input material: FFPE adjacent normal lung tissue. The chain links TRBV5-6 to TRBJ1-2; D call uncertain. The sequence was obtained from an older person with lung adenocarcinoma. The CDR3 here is CASSAKGGGSLHGYTF. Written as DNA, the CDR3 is TGTGCCAGCAGCGCCAAAGGAGGCGGCAGCCTCCATGGCTACACCTTC.